The entry below describes one T cell receptor beta chain. Antigen unknown. This sample stems from a study of synovial regulatory T cells in juvenile arthritis. HLA-DR+ Treg cells made up the iaTreg subset. CDR3 length equals 13 residues. No DNA was logged. Looked up from germline, CDR1 is GTSNPN and CDR2 is SVGIG (reference sequence). Using immunoSEQ multiplex PCR, the repertoire was profiled, and TCRdb retains in-frame clones only, with some absent. This sample's clone table lists over 7,500 clones. Regarding the study as a whole: Blood Treg cells that were inflammation-associated showed lower TCR diversity than other blood Treg cells.

The clonotype comes from a donor aged 2-29 years with juvenile idiopathic arthritis. The chain couples TRBV30 to TRBJ1-1; checking the TCRdb D call of TRBD1 is not possible without DNA. Sequenced material: Treg cells from blood. Documented subset: HLA-DR+ inflammation-associated blood Treg cells. CDR3 region: CASTDRADTEAFF.